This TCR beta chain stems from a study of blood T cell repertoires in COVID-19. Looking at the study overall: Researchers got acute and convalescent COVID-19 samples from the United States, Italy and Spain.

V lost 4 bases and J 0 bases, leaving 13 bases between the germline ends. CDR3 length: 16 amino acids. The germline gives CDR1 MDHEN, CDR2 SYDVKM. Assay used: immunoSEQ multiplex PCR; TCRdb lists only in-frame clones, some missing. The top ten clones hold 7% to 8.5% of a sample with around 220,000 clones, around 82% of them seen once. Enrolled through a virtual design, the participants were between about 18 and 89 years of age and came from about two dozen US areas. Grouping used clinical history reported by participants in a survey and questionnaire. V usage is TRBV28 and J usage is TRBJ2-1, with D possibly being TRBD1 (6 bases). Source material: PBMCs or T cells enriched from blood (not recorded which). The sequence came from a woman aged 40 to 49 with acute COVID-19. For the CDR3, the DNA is TGTGCCAGCAGTTCGGGACACTGGAGCTCCTACAATGAGCAGTTCTTC. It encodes CASSSGHWSSYNEQFF.